This T cell receptor beta chain was obtained from a study of cytomegalovirus exposure and HLA in healthy donors. General study findings and limits: Immune exposure information comprised only CMV serostatus.

Primers: 60 Vbeta forward and 13 Jbeta reverse. The authors' processing: A follow-up analysis tallied 73 million or so unique TCR beta chains, about 11 million shared. TCRdb keeps only in-frame clones here, not all; method: immunoSEQ multiplex PCR. The V and J calls and the clone size are those of that table, but D and trimming were determined from the DNA. The sample lists fewer than 200,000 clones; 78% were seen once. This clone was recorded a few times. Its antigen is unknown. This CDR3 has 15 residues. Germline V lookup: CDR1 SGHTA, CDR2 FQGNSA. V lost 3 bases and J 2 bases, leaving 13 bases between the germline ends.

The sequenced sample consisted of PBMCs. This clonotype was sampled from a female donor in good health and CMV-seronegative. This chain links TRBV7-2 with TRBJ1-2; perhaps TRBD1 as D (6 bases). The CDR3 reads CASSFDGTKNYGYTF. The CDR3 region has the DNA TGTGCCAGCAGCTTTGACGGGACAAAAAACTATGGCTACACCTTC.